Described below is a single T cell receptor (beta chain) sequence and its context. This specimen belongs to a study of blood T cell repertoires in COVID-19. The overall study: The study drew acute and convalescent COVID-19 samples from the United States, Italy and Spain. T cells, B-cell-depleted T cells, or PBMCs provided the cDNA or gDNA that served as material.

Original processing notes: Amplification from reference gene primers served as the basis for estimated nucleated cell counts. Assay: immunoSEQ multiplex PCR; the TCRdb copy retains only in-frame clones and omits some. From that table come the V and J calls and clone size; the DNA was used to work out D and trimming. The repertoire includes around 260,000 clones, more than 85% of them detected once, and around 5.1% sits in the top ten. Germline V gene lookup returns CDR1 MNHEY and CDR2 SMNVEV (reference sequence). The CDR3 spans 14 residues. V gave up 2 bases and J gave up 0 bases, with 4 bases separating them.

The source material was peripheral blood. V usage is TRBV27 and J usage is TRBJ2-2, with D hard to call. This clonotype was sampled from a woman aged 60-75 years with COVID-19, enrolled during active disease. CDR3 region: CASSLLTNTGELFF. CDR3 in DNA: TGTGCCAGCAGTTTACTAACGAACACCGGGGAGCTGTTTTTT.